The present T cell receptor (beta chain) was sequenced within a study of T cells in Graves' hyperthyroidism and ophthalmopathy. Whole-study context: Peripheral blood was obtained at initial diagnosis, preceding any treatment. Notes on the study in general: From stable hyperthyroidism, ophthalmopathy was set apart by a 13 V-J model. Blood samples included most of the expanded thyroid clonotypes exceeding 0.001.

TCR beta CDR3 sequences were amplified from RNA transcripts. When the TCR CDR3 underwent first-round RT-PCR, the HTBI primer set was used. TCRdb called the multiplex PCR reads again in MiXCR, with one record for every CDR3 protein. This repertoire shows approximately 300,000 distinct CDR3 sequences, about a sixth found once; its top ten account for just over 55%. In its sample, this clonotype was seen many times. Its matching antigen is unknown. Germline V gene lookup returns CDR1 MDHEN and CDR2 SYDVKM. Trimming left V 2 bases short and J 5 bases short, with 4 bases between. The CDR3 covers 12 residues.

This receptor was obtained from a woman aged 55-75 years with Graves' ophthalmopathy. This sequence joins TRBV28 and TRBJ1-5, with D uncertain. Source material: blood. CDR3: CASSLPDQPQHF. The CDR3 nucleotides read TGTGCCAGCAGTTTACCTGATCAGCCCCAGCATTTT.